This entry features one T cell receptor (beta chain) sequence. Germline V gives CDR1 SQVTM, CDR2 ANQGSEA. The J segment lost 6 bases and the V segment lost 7 bases, leaving 3 bases of the junction unmatched. This CDR3 is built from 11 residues. The data originate from a study of T-cell reconstitution after alpha-beta-depleted transplantation in children. Unique molecular identifiers were incorporated into the prepared TCRbeta library. TCRdb re-called the PCR reads with MiXCR, one entry per CDR3 protein. The sample yields roughly 610,000 distinct CDR3 sequences, roughly a tenth seen once. This clonotype was obtained from a human donor who donated a stem cell graft to a child with acute myeloid leukemia. This rearrangement joins TRBV29-1 to TRBJ1-1; 9 positions match TRBD1. Material: PBMCs from the stem cell graft donor, obtained from the stem cell graft. DNA of the CDR3: TGCAGCGAGGGACAGGGAGCTGAAGCTTTCTTT. Protein product: CSEGQGAEAFF.